This T cell receptor (beta chain) was sequenced for a study of vaccination effects on CD4 cells after COVID-19. Background on the study: The second dose preceded post-vaccine samples by a median of 72 days. They grew around 2.2 million PBMC in each well, adding 9.5 to 10 IU/ml IL-2 and 10 ug/ml peptides.

Produced via immunoSEQ multiplex PCR; TCRdb's table is partial and in-frame only. The data hold more than 55,000 clones, with about four fifths observed a single time. After roughly eleven days in culture, the CD4+ T cells were isolated. The cohort was immunized with two doses of either the BNT162b2 or mRNA-1273 vaccine. Vaccinated participants had no history of SARS-CoV-2 infection and tested negative for nucleocapsid antibodies. Half of the medium was exchanged for IL-2 medium on both days 3 and 7. Of note for this clone: Its antigen is not known.

The V gene's germline CDR1 is SGHNT and CDR2 YENEEA. The junction had 0 bases not matched to a gene; V was cut back by 7 bases and J by 0 bases. The CDR3 has 13 residues. The rearrangement uses TRBV11-3 and TRBJ2-7, with TRBD2 identical over 10 bases. The TCR originated in a human donor who received a COVID-19 vaccine. The sample was CD4+ T cells from PBMCs cultured without peptide, taken after COVID-19 vaccination. CDR3 in amino acids: CASTSGSSYEQYF. The CDR3 coding sequence is TGTGCCAGCACTAGCGGGAGCTCCTACGAGCAGTACTTC.